This passage covers 20 T cell receptor beta chains from one sample sequenced in a study (dated by TCRdb to 2015 to 2016). The library relied on RT-PCR. TCRdb names Illumina MiSeq as the instrument used. TCRdb trimmed the raw reads at Q25, called clones with MiXCR and kept productive beta chains. When rows share a CDR3 protein, they turn into one entry using the most common DNA and genes. This sample is represented by about 680,000 distinct CDR3 sequences; approximately 15% of them were singletons. 3.6% of the sample is taken by the ten largest. Source material: memory CD4+ T cells from blood. These receptors were collected from a female donor in good health, serving as a healthy control.

This clonotype was seen a few times. The rearrangement joins TRBV6-5 to TRBJ1-2; tentative D call: TRBD1 (5 bases). Germline CDR1 and CDR2: MNHEY and SVGAGI. Deletions cut 10 bases from V and 10 bases from J, with 16 bases between. The CDR3 is 11 residues long. In DNA form, the CDR3 reads TGTGCCACTTGGGGGTGGGGAAACTACACCTTC. Its translation is CATWGWGNYTF.

This clonotype was seen a few times. This chain joins TRBV7-9 and TRBJ2-3; 7 bases line up with TRBD2. The V gene's germline CDR1 is SEHNR and CDR2 FQNEAQ (reference sequence). This CDR3 is built from 14 residues. Losses at the gene ends were 5 bases for V and 2 bases for J; bases not matched to a gene: 4. CDR3 in DNA: TGTGCCAGCAGCCGGGAGGACCTCACAGATACGCAGTATTTT. Protein: CASSREDLTDTQYF.

This clonotype has a handful of counts. The V call is TRBV12-3 or TRBV12-4, the J call TRBJ2-5; 7 bases line up with TRBD1. V lost 7 bases and J lost 7; bases outside the gene matches: 12. This CDR3 contains 14 residues. The CDR3 DNA reads as TGTGCCAGCAACCTAGGACAGGCGGAAGCGACCCAGTACTTC. This gives the protein CASNLGQAEATQYF.

This clonotype has more than one count but fewer than ten. The chain links TRBV6-2 or TRBV6-3 to TRBJ1-1, with TRBD1 as a possible D gene (5 bases). Trimming took 4 bases from V and 11 from J, leaving 14 bases between them. The CDR3 contains 12 residues. In germline, CDR1 is MNHEY, CDR2 SVGEGT. The CDR3 nucleotides read TGTGCCAGCAGTTCTCCGGGGGTTTGGGCTTTCTTT. Protein product: CASSSPGVWAFF.

This clonotype was observed a few times. The genes are TRBV19 and TRBJ2-3; D is tentatively TRBD1 or TRBD2 (5 bases each). The germline gives CDR1 LNHDA, CDR2 SQIVND (reference sequence). The CDR3 covers 16 residues. V lost 5 bases, J lost 0 bases, and 15 bases lay in between. CDR3 in DNA: TGTGCCAGTAGTGACAGAGGGGCCTCTAGCACAGATACGCAGTATTTT. Protein: CASSDRGASSTDTQYF.

This clonotype was found many times. The chain carries TRBV25-1 and TRBJ2-6, with 11 bases that match TRBD2. The CDR3 spans 18 residues. From germline, CDR1 is MGHDK and CDR2 SYGVNS. With V trimmed by 4 bases and J by 0 bases, 5 bases remained unmatched. The CDR3, as DNA: TGTGCCAGCAGTGGTAGAGGGACTAGCGGCTCTGGGGCCAACGTCCTGACTTTC. It codes for CASSGRGTSGSGANVLTF.

This clonotype was detected only a few times. A much larger clonotype is one base distant, so this may be a read error. The J gene is TRBJ2-1, the V gene TRBV5-1; possible D gene TRBD1, 6 bases. The length of the CDR3 is 14 residues. Germline values: CDR1 SGHRS, CDR2 YFSETQ. Trimming left V 0 bases short and J 4 bases short, with 8 bases between. For the CDR3, the DNA is TGCGCCAGCAGCTTGGACGGACAGTACAATGAGCAGTTCTTC. Translation: CASSLDGQYNEQFF.

This clonotype occurred a few times. The chain uses TRBV10-3 and TRBJ1-4; possibly TRBD1 for D (6 bases). Trimming cost V 10 bases and J 5 bases, with 14 bases left between them. CDR1 is ENHRY, CDR2 SYGVKD, per germline. The CDR3 sequence is 13 residues long. The CDR3 protein is CATQDSPNEKLFF. The CDR3 DNA reads TGTGCCACACAGGACAGCCCCAATGAAAAACTGTTTTTT.

The J gene is TRBJ1-5, the V gene TRBV2; 7 positions agree with TRBD1. Germline values: CDR1 SNHLY, CDR2 FYNNEI. This CDR3 is 15 amino acids long. Losses at the gene ends were 6 bases for V and 5 bases for J; bases not matched to a gene: 10. The DNA for the CDR3 is TGTGCCAGCAGATCGATCAGGGGGATCTATCAGCCCCAGCATTTT. It encodes CASRSIRGIYQPQHF.

This clonotype occurred many times. The rearrangement joins TRBV20-1 to TRBJ1-1; D unclear. CDR1 DFQATT and CDR2 SNEGSKA come from the germline V gene (reference sequence). V shed 3 bases and J shed 0 bases, with 8 bases lying between them. The CDR3 is 13 residues long. The CDR3 here is CSASALLNTEAFF. DNA of the CDR3: TGCAGTGCTAGCGCACTGCTGAACACTGAAGCTTTCTTT.

This clonotype was observed a handful of times. The chain carries TRBV5-1 and TRBJ2-1; TRBD2 is a possible D gene (6 bases). The CDR3 covers 17 residues. CDR1 is SGHRS and CDR2 is YFSETQ in the germline V gene. Trimming shortened V by 0 bases and J by 10 bases, and 23 bases separated the two germline ends. The CDR3 DNA is TGCGCCAGCAGCTTGGTACTGCCGGGAGTCCCAGGCAAGGAGCAGTTCTTC. Translating it yields CASSLVLPGVPGKEQFF.

This clonotype was recorded at least ten times. The gene calls are TRBV6-5 and TRBJ2-7, with 8 bases aligning to TRBD1. Germline CDR1 is MNHEY and CDR2 is SVGAGI. The CDR3 runs 15 residues. V shed 0 bases and J 4 bases; nucleotides not matched to a gene: 5. CDR3 sequence reads: CASSYSGRGRYEQYF. The CDR3 DNA sequence: TGTGCCAGCAGTTACTCGGGCAGGGGGCGGTACGAGCAGTACTTC.

The gene calls are TRBV7-8 and TRBJ2-1; 10 bases agree with TRBD2. Germline lookup yields CDR1 SGHVS and CDR2 FQNEAQ. Germline trimming cut 2 bases from V and 6 bases from J; bases unmatched to any gene: 7. The CDR3 contains 16 residues. The CDR3: CASSLRGSGGSNEQFF. The CDR3 nucleotides are TGTGCCAGCAGCTTACGGGGTAGCGGGGGGTCCAATGAGCAGTTCTTC.

The V gene is TRBV2, the J gene TRBJ2-2; D possibly corresponds to TRBD1 (6 bases). There are 13 residues in the CDR3. Germline CDR1 and CDR2: SNHLY and FYNNEI. The germline V and J ends were trimmed by 7 bases and 5 bases, with 11 bases remaining between them. The DNA for the CDR3 is TGTGCCAGCATTACTCAGGGGACCGGGGAGCTGTTTTTT. This encodes CASITQGTGELFF.

This clonotype was detected many times. The rearrangement links TRBV7-2 to TRBJ2-7; 9 bases agree with TRBD1. CDR1 and CDR2 (germline): SGHTA, FQGNSA. J lost 3 bases, V lost 3 bases, and 3 bases had no gene match. This CDR3 has 14 residues. The CDR3 coding sequence is TGTGCCAGCAGCTTCGTGACAGGGGGCTACGAGCAGTACTTC. As protein: CASSFVTGGYEQYF.

The genes are TRBV9 and TRBJ2-1; TRBD2 is a possible D gene (5 bases). The germline gives CDR1 SGDLS, CDR2 YYNGEE. There are 14 residues in the CDR3. Between the trimmed V and J ends, which lost 0 bases and 3 bases, there was a span of 7 bases. CDR3 nucleotides: TGTGCCAGCAGCGTAGTGGGAGTCTACAATGAGCAGTTCTTC. Protein sequence: CASSVVGVYNEQFF.

V usage is TRBV7-2 and J usage is TRBJ1-3; a weak D match, TRBD1 (6 bases). CDR3 length: 18 amino acids. The V and J ends lost 5 bases and 0 bases respectively, with 20 bases between them. Germline values: CDR1 SGHTA, CDR2 FQGNSA. CDR3 region: CASSLRGGTLHSGNTIYF. CDR3 DNA sequence: TGTGCCAGCAGCCTGAGGGGGGGAACCTTGCACTCTGGAAACACCATATATTTT.

V and J are TRBV7-2 and TRBJ2-7, with 10 bases that match TRBD1. The CDR3 is 14 residues long. Germline assignment: CDR1 SGHTA and CDR2 FQGNSA. The V gene end was trimmed by 5 bases and the J gene end by 5 bases; junction bases not matched to a gene: 6. For the CDR3, the DNA is TGTGCCAGCAGCCGGGACAGGGGAAGGGACGAGCAGTACTTC. It encodes CASSRDRGRDEQYF.

This clonotype was counted only a few times. The rearrangement uses TRBV20-1 and TRBJ1-5; 9 nucleotides match TRBD1. Germline V gene sequence: CDR1 DFQATT, CDR2 SNEGSKA (reference sequence). V shed 3 bases, J shed 1 base, and the junction held 7 bases outside the gene matches. The CDR3 spans 16 residues. The CDR3 spells CSARGQGSRSNQPQHF. CDR3 bases: TGCAGTGCTAGGGGACAGGGATCAAGGAGCAATCAGCCCCAGCATTTT.

In this sample, this clonotype turned up many times. The V call is TRBV7-3, the J call TRBJ2-2, with D perhaps matching TRBD2 (7 bases). Germline-derived CDR1 and CDR2 are SGHTA and FQGTGA. This CDR3 spans 18 amino acids. V lost 5 bases, J lost 7 bases, and 26 bases lay in between. The CDR3 loop reads CASSRRGIAGGLGGELFF. Here the CDR3 DNA reads TGTGCCAGCAGCCGAAGGGGGATAGCGGGCGGTTTAGGCGGGGAGCTGTTTTTT.